The 8 T cell receptor beta chains below all came from one sample that was sequenced in a study of type 1 regulatory T cells (TCRdb year 2021). Reads for this sample came from an Illumina MiSeq. TCRdb's own reprocessing of the public reads used fastp at Q25 and MiXCR and kept productive beta chains. Records with the same CDR3 protein are collapsed into one entry carrying the most frequent genes and DNA. For this sample there are 80,000 to 100,000 distinct CDR3 sequences; less than 40% appear just once. 2.2% of the sample rests with the top ten. The specimen was CD4+ T cells, either the whole sample or a sorted fraction (not recorded which). These receptors came from a human donor in good health.

The chain employs TRBV10-3 and TRBJ2-1; 9 bases match TRBD2. This CDR3 has 16 amino acids. The germline V gene has CDR1 ENHRY and CDR2 SYGVKD. V gave up 8 bases and J gave up 6 bases; unmatched junction bases: 14. CDR3 amino acids: CAIRRSSGTQSNEQFF. The CDR3 bases are TGTGCCATCCGCCGTTCTAGCGGGACCCAGAGCAATGAGCAGTTCTTC.

The rearrangement uses TRBV7-9 and TRBJ2-7, with D maybe TRBD1 (5 bases). CDR3 length equals 14 residues. From germline, CDR1 is SEHNR and CDR2 FQNEAQ (reference sequence). The V and J ends lost 1 base and 6 bases respectively, with 13 bases between them. The chain's CDR3 is CASSLGQGKREQYF. CDR3 coding DNA: TGTGCCAGCAGCTTAGGGCAGGGAAAGCGCGAGCAGTACTTC. The whole variable domain, remainder taken from reference TRBV7-9 and TRBJ2-7, is DTGVSQNPRHKITKRGQNVTFRCDPISEHNRLYWYRQTLGQGPEFLTYFQNEAQLEKSRLLSDRFSAERPKGSFSTLEIQRTEQGDSAMYLCASSLGQGKREQYFGPGTRLTVT.

The chain employs TRBV20-1 and TRBJ2-2; 11 bases align to TRBD1. The ends lost 5 bases at V and 3 bases at J; junction bases unmatched: 2. The CDR3 consists of 14 residues. In germline, CDR1 is DFQATT, CDR2 SNEGSKA (reference sequence). The CDR3 nucleotides read TGCAGTGCTGGACAGGGGGCAGACACCGGGGAGCTGTTTTTT. Protein sequence: CSAGQGADTGELFF.

The genes are TRBV20-1 and TRBJ2-5, with 8 nucleotides matching TRBD2. The CDR3 length is 12 residues. V lost 6 bases, J lost 2 bases, and 2 bases stayed unmatched. Germline-derived CDR1 and CDR2 are DFQATT and SNEGSKA (reference sequence). CDR3 region: CSALAEQETQYF. CDR3 coding DNA: TGCAGTGCACTAGCGGAGCAAGAGACCCAGTACTTC.

V usage is TRBV10-3 and J usage is TRBJ2-1; D might be TRBD2 (5 bases). CDR1 is ENHRY, CDR2 SYGVKD, per germline. The V end was cut by 0 bases, the J end by 3 bases, with 15 bases between. CDR3 length: 17 amino acids. CDR3 DNA sequence: TGTGCCATCAGTGAGTCGACACTAGAATTCTTCTACAATGAGCAGTTCTTC. Encoded protein: CAISESTLEFFYNEQFF.

The table lists this clonotype with a count of one. CDR3 region: CASSLNGGQFF. CDR3 nucleotides: TGTGCCAGCAGCTTGAATGGGGGGCAGTTCTTC. This sequence joins TRBV5-4 and TRBJ2-1; either TRBD1 or TRBD2 may supply D (5 bases each). V lost 1 base, J lost 12 bases, and 8 bases lay in between. CDR1 is SGHNT and CDR2 is YYREEE in the germline V gene (reference sequence). The CDR3 covers 11 residues.

This clonotype was detected many times. The chain couples TRBV5-6 to TRBJ2-6, with a possible D match to TRBD1 (6 bases). The CDR3 contains 15 residues. The V end lost 2 bases, the J end lost 2 bases, and 8 bases lay between the germline ends. Germline assignment: CDR1 SGHDT and CDR2 YYEEEE. Here the CDR3 reads CASSLQGTGANVLTF. DNA of the CDR3: TGTGCCAGCAGCTTACAGGGAACTGGGGCCAACGTCCTGACTTTC.

The DNA for the CDR3 is TGCAGTGCCCGGGCAGGGGAGGTGACTAATGAAAAACTGTTTTTT. Its translation: CSARAGEVTNEKLFF. This sequence joins TRBV20-1 and TRBJ1-4, with D possibly matching TRBD1 (6 bases). CDR1 and CDR2 from the germline V gene are DFQATT and SNEGSKA (reference sequence). The CDR3 consists of 15 residues. V lost 6 bases, J lost 2 bases, and 16 bases lay in between.